Included here is one T cell receptor beta chain sequence, with context. This clonotype was seen a handful of times. It has no known antigen specificity. Base qualities were left out, and no much larger clone turns up one base away. The CDR3 contains 15 residues, cysteine and phenylalanine counted. The DNA shown is the 45-base CDR3, in frame from base 1. The V end gives up 5 bases and the J end 0 bases, leaving 5 bases in the junction not matched to a gene. The data were taken from a study of CD8 T cells in ankylosing spondylitis (dated 2017 in TCRdb). Turning to the overall study: The study profiled T cell receptor beta repertoires in healthy donors and ankylosing spondylitis patients to find disease-linked TCR variants. The full study cohort was made up of approximately 27 ankylosing spondylitis patients and 108 healthy donors. Peripheral blood was sampled, and synovial fluid was additionally collected from ankylosing spondylitis patients.

The run used an Illumina HiSeq 2500. Quantitative 5'-RACE with molecular barcodes was used to prepare TCR beta libraries. In the source study's methods: A new computational method, built on a probabilistic model of VDJ rearrangement, was used to identify disease-linked TCR variants. In-frame beta chains were kept once TCRdb had trimmed the public reads at Q25 with fastp and called clones with MiXCR. Entries are consolidated by CDR3 protein sequence, retaining the most common genes and DNA. These V and J calls are TCRdb output, not the study's own analysis. The sample has about 250,000 distinct CDR3 sequences on record, roughly a third of them singletons. Jointly, the top ten make up around 4% of the sample. General findings and caveats noted by the study authors: The disease-linked clones showed a CD8+ phenotype and occurred at relatively low frequencies in peripheral blood. Blood from ankylosing spondylitis patients appeared to be characterized by a TCR beta motif made up of eight highly homologous amino acid variants. Some motif variants had previously been reported in the synovial fluid and blood of reactive arthritis patients, which suggests shared mechanisms of disease initiation. The disease-linked clones were reported to be significantly enriched in matched synovial fluid samples from ankylosing spondylitis patients.

The sequence was collected from a male donor with ankylosing spondylitis or in good health (not recorded which). Sample: blood, either unsorted or a sorted T cell fraction (not recorded which). Recombination connected TRBV12-3 or TRBV12-4 to TRBJ1-1, with 8 bases in between that match TRBD1. The CDR3 protein: CASSAGTGLNTEAFF. The nucleotide sequence reads as follows: TGTGCCAGCAGTGCCGGGACAGGACTGAACACTGAAGCTTTCTTT.